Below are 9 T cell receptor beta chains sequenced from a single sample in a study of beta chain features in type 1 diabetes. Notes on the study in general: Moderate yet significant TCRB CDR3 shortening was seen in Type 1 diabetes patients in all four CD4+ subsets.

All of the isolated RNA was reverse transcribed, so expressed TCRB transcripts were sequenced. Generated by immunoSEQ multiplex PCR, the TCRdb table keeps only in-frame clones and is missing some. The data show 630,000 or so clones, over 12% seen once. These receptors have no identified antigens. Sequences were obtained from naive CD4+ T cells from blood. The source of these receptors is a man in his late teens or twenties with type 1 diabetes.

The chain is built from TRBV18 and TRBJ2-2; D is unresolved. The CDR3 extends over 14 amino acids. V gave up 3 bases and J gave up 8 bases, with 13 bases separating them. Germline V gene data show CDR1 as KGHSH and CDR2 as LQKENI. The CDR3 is CASSPSDLSGELFF. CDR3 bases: TGTGCCAGCTCACCTTCGGACCTGTCAGGGGAGCTGTTTTTT.

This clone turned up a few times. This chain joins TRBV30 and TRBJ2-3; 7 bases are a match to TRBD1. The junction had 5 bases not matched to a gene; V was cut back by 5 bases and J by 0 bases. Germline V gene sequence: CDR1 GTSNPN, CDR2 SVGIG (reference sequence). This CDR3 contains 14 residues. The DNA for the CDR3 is TGTGCCTGGGCCAGGGGGACGAGCACAGATACGCAGTATTTT. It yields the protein CAWARGTSTDTQYF.

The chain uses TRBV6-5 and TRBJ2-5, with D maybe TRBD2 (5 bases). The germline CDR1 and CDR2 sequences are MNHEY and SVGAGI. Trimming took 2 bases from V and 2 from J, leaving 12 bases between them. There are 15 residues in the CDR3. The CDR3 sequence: CASSYGELGQETQYF. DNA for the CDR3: TGTGCCAGCAGTTACGGGGAACTAGGTCAAGAGACCCAGTACTTC.

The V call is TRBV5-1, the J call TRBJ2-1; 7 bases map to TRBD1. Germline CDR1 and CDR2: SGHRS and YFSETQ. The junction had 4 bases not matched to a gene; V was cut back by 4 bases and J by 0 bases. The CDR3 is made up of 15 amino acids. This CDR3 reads CASSPTGSSYNEQFF. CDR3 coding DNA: TGCGCCAGCAGCCCGACAGGGAGCTCCTACAATGAGCAGTTCTTC.

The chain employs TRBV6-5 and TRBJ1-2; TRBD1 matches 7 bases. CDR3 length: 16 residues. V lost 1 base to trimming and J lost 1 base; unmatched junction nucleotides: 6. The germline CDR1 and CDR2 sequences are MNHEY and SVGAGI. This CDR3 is CASSYFGTVFNYGYTF. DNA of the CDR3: TGTGCCAGCAGTTACTTCGGGACAGTCTTTAACTATGGCTACACCTTC.

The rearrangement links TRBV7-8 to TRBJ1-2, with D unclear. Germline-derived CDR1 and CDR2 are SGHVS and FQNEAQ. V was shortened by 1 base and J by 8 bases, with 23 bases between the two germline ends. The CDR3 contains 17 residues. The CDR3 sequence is CASSLVPVPLYTGGYTF. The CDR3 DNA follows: TGTGCCAGCAGCTTAGTTCCCGTCCCCTTATATACTGGCGGCTACACCTTC.

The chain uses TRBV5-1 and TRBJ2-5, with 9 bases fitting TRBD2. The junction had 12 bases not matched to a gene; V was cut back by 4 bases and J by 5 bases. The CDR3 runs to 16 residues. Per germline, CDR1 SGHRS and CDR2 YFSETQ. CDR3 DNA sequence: TGCGCCAGCAGCCCAATAGCGGGGGTTGACATGGAGACCCAGTACTTC. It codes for CASSPIAGVDMETQYF.

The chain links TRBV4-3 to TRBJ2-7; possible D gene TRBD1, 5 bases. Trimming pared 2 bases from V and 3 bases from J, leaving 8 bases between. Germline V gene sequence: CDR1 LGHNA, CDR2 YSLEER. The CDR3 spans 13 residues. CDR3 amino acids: CASSQRGNYEQYF. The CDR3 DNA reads TGCGCCAGCAGCCAAAGGGGAAACTACGAGCAGTACTTC.

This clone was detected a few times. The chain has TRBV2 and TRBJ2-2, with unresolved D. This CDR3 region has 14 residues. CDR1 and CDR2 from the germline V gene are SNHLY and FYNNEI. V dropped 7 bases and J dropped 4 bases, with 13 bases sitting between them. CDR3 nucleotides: TGTGCCAGCAAGGCCTTGTCGGGCACCGGGGAGCTGTTTTTT. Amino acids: CASKALSGTGELFF.